Only a few counts were recorded for the clone carrying this TCR beta chain. Its matching antigen is unknown. This sample was taken from a study of CD8+CD57+ T cells in acquired aplastic anemia. The overall study: An average of about 3.4 ug of DNA was obtained from sorted CD4+ and CD8+ cells. General study results and limits: No significant difference in CD8+ Simpson's diversity was found between patients and controls. Patients and controls were found to share approximately 31 CD8+ CDR3 sequences.

For CDR3 and TCR beta VDJ profiling, genomic DNA was the template used. TCRdb independently ran MiXCR on the reads; one entry per CDR3 protein. The sample holds 200,000 or so distinct CDR3 sequences, around 66% seen once. The germline V gene encodes CDR1 LNHNV and CDR2 YYDKDF (reference sequence). V lost 5 bases and J 7 bases, leaving 15 bases between the germline ends. The CDR3 extends over 13 amino acids. The chain employs TRBV15 and TRBJ2-7; D is possibly TRBD2 (5 bases). The sequence came from a human donor with severe aplastic anemia or a healthy control (not recorded which). Sequenced input: sorted CD4+, CD8+, or CD8+CD57+ T cells (not recorded which) from PBMCs. In DNA, the CDR3 is TGTGCCACCAGCCAGGACGAGGGTTGGGAGCAGTACTTC. Its protein product is CATSQDEGWEQYF.